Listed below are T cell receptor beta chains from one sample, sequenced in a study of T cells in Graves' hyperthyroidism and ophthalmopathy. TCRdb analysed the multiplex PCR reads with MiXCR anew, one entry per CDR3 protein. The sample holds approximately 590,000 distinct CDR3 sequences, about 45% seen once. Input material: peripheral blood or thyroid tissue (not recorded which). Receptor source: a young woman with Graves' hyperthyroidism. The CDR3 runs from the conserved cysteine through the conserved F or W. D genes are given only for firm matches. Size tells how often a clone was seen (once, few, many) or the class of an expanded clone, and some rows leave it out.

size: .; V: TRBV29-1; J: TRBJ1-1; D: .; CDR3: CSVEDRFRGMNTEAFF; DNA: TGCAGCGTTGAAGACCGATTCAGGGGAATGAACACTGAAGCTTTCTTT
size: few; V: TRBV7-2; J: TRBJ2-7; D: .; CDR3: CASSFQEGAHYEQYF; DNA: TGTGCCAGCAGCTTCCAGGAGGGAGCCCATTACGAGCAGTACTTC
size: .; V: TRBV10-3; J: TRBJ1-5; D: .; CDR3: CAISVWQGNQPQHF; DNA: TGTGCCATCAGTGTGTGGCAGGGGAATCAGCCCCAGCATTTT
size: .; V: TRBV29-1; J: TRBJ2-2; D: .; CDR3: CSSTGTDTGELFF; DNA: TGCAGCAGCACTGGGACGGACACCGGGGAGCTGTTTTTT
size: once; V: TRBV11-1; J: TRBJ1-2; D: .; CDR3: CASSLDGPLYGYTF; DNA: TGTGCCAGCAGCTTGGACGGACCCCTTTATGGCTACACCTTC
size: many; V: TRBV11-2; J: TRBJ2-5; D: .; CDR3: CASSLLPPRYEETQYF; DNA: TGTGCCAGCAGCTTATTGCCACCGAGATACGAAGAGACCCAGTACTTC
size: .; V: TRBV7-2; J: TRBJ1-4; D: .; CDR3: CASSPRQPNEKLFF; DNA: TGTGCCAGCAGCCCTCGACAGCCTAATGAAAAACTGTTTTTT
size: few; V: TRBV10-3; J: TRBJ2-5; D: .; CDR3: CASSGGAQETQYF; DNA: TGTGCCAGCTCAGGTGGAGCTCAAGAGACCCAGTACTTC
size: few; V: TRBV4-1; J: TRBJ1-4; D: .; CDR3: CASSQDRRTGNEKLFF; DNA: TGCGCCAGCAGCCAAGATCGGCGTACTGGGAATGAAAAACTGTTTTTT
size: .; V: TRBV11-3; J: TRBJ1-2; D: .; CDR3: CASSASHSYGYTF; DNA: TGTGCCAGCAGCGCGTCACACAGCTATGGCTACACCTTC
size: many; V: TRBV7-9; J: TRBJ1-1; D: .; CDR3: CASSVLTEAFF; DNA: TGTGCCAGCAGCGTACTCACTGAAGCTTTCTTT
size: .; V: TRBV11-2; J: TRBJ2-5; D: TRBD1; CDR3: CASREDRGDGETQYF; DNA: TGTGCCAGCAGAGAGGACAGGGGGGACGGGGAGACCCAGTACTTC
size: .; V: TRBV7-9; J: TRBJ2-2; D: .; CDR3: CASSGVMNTGELFF; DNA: TGTGCCAGCAGTGGCGTGATGAACACCGGGGAGCTGTTTTTT
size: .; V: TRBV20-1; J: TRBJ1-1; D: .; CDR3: CSARDSEKGMNTEAFF; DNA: TGCAGTGCTAGAGATTCCGAGAAGGGAATGAACACTGAAGCTTTCTTT
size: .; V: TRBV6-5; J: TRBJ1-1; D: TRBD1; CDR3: CASSYSQGVYTEAFF; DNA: TGTGCCAGCAGTTACTCACAGGGGGTGTACACTGAAGCTTTCTTT
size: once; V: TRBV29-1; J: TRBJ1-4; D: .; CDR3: CSVEERGRGADGEKLFF; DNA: TGCAGCGTTGAAGAAAGGGGTCGGGGGGCGGATGGTGAAAAACTGTTTTTT
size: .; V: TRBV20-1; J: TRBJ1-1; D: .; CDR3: CSALNPENTEAFF; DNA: TGCAGTGCTCTCAATCCGGAGAACACTGAAGCTTTCTTT
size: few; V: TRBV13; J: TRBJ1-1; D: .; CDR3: CASSLGIGVGTEAFF; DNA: TGTGCCAGCAGCTTAGGGATTGGGGTAGGCACTGAAGCTTTCTTT
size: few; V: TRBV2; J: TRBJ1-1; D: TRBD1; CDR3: CASSEALQGAGDTEAFF; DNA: TGTGCCAGCAGTGAAGCGCTTCAGGGGGCGGGGGACACTGAAGCTTTCTTT
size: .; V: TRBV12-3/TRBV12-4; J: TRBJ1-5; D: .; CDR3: CASSPTGGVGNQPQHF; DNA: TGTGCCAGCAGCCCGACGGGGGGAGTAGGCAATCAGCCCCAGCATTTT
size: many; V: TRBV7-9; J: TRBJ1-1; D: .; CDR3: CASSSGGAKSTEAFF; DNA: TGTGCCAGCAGCTCGGGGGGGGCGAAGAGCACTGAAGCTTTCTTT
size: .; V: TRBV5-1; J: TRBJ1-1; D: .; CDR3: CASSLGALAFF; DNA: TGCGCCAGCAGCCTGGGAGCGTTAGCTTTCTTT
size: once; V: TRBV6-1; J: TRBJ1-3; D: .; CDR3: CASRTGTGSGNTIYF; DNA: TGTGCCAGCAGGACCGGGACGGGCTCTGGAAACACCATATATTTT
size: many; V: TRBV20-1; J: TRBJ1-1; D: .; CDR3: CSASRTSTEAFF; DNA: TGCAGTGCTAGTCGGACGAGCACTGAAGCTTTCTTT
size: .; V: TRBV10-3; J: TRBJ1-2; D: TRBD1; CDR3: CASSLWTGVGYTF; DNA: TGTGCCAGCAGCTTGTGGACAGGGGTCGGCTACACCTTC
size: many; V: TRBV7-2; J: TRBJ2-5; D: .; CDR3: CASSIRKQETQYF; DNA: TGTGCCAGCAGCATACGTAAACAAGAGACCCAGTACTTC
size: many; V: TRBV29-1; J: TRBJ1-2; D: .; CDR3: CSVKPGHFYGYTF; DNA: TGCAGCGTTAAACCGGGACATTTCTATGGCTACACCTTC
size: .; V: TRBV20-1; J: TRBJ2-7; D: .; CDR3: CSARQGTSYEQYF; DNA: TGCAGTGCTAGACAGGGTACTTCCTACGAGCAGTACTTC
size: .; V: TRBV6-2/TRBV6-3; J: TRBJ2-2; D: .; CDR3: CASSFSSRNTGELFF; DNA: TGTGCCAGCAGTTTCTCTAGCAGGAACACCGGGGAGCTGTTTTTT
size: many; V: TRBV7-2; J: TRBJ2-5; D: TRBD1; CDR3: CASSLDRWAAVGQYF; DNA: TGTGCCAGCAGCTTGGACAGGTGGGCGGCAGTGGGCCAGTACTTC